The 30 T cell receptor beta chains listed next were all sequenced from one sample in a study of T cells of healthy individuals. TCRdb re-called the 5' RACE reads with MiXCR, one entry per CDR3 protein. Of 50,000 to 55,000 distinct CDR3 sequences listed, approximately 15% are singletons. Receptor source: a human donor in good health.

This rearrangement joins TRBV20-1 to TRBJ2-5; TRBD2 is a possible D gene (6 bases). The CDR3 consists of 14 residues. The germline V gene has CDR1 DFQATT and CDR2 SNEGSKA (reference sequence). Trimming removed 0 bases at V and 4 bases at J, with 12 bases between. The CDR3, as DNA: TGCAGTGCTAGAGACGTGAGGAGGGGAGAGACCCAGTACTTC. Protein product: CSARDVRRGETQYF.

This clonotype occurred many times. The chain has TRBV20-1 and TRBJ2-3; 10 bases line up with TRBD2. The CDR3 contains 16 residues. V lost 1 base, J lost 5 bases, and 9 bases stayed unmatched. Germline CDR1 reads DFQATT; CDR2 reads SNEGSKA (reference sequence). The CDR3 here is CSARASSGGAIDTQYF. CDR3 nucleotides: TGCAGTGCTAGAGCCTCGAGCGGGGGGGCCATAGATACGCAGTATTTT.

In its sample, this clonotype was seen many times. The junction departs from germline at one end; a sequencing error may be responsible. The chain is built from TRBV29-1 and TRBJ1-2; 9 nucleotides align to TRBD1. In germline, CDR1 is SQVTM, CDR2 ANQGSEA. The CDR3 is 12 amino acids. CDR3 sequence (DNA): TGCAGCGTAGAAGAGACAGGGGGTGGCTACACCTTC. Residues: CSVEETGGGYTF.

This chain links TRBV6-1 with TRBJ2-5; 7 nucleotides align to TRBD1. The germline CDR1 and CDR2 sequences are MNHNS and SASEGT. V lost 4 bases and J lost 2; bases outside the gene matches: 4. This CDR3 region has 14 residues. CDR3 nucleotide sequence: TGTGCCAGCAGTGTGGACAGGCTTCAAGAGACCCAGTACTTC. It translates to CASSVDRLQETQYF.

This chain links TRBV20-1 with TRBJ2-3; TRBD2 aligns across 7 bases. The CDR3 totals 14 residues. Germline loops: CDR1 DFQATT, CDR2 SNEGSKA (reference sequence). V lost 3 bases to trimming and J lost 4 bases; unmatched junction nucleotides: 7. CDR3 DNA: TGCAGTGCTAGGCGGGAGATGGGGGCAGATACGCAGTATTTT. This encodes CSARREMGADTQYF.

CDR3: CASSAGQGDSPLHF. CDR3 DNA sequence: TGTGCCAGCAGCGCAGGACAGGGCGATTCACCCCTCCACTTT. V is TRBV7-6 and J is TRBJ1-6; 8 nucleotides align to TRBD1. The CDR3 contains 14 residues. Germline CDR1 and CDR2: SGHVS and FNYEAQ. Germline trimming cut 5 bases from V and 8 bases from J; bases unmatched to any gene: 5.

In its sample, this clonotype was seen many times. The rearrangement links TRBV20-1 to TRBJ2-7; 12 bases map to TRBD2. This CDR3 region has 16 residues. Germline loops: CDR1 DFQATT, CDR2 SNEGSKA (reference sequence). J was trimmed by 2 bases and V by 1 base; bases with no gene match: 6. The CDR3 DNA is TGCAGTGCTAGAGCCATACTAGCGGGAGGAACCTACGAGCAGTACTTC. Translation gives CSARAILAGGTYEQYF.

The chain combines TRBV9 with TRBJ2-2; 10 bases are a match to TRBD2. Per the germline V gene, CDR1 is SGDLS and CDR2 is YYNGEE. The V gene end was trimmed by 4 bases and the J gene end by 6 bases; junction bases not matched to a gene: 6. CDR3 length equals 15 residues. As DNA, the CDR3 is TGTGCCAGCAGCTCAGCGGGGGGGCCTGCCGGGGAGCTGTTTTTT. Its translation is CASSSAGGPAGELFF.

This clonotype was seen many times. The CDR3 nucleotides read TGTGCCAGCGGGACAGCTGAAGCTTTCTTT. It translates to CASGTAEAFF. This chain connects TRBV19 to TRBJ1-1, with 7 bases that match TRBD1. The CDR3 has 10 residues. CDR1 and CDR2 from the germline V gene are LNHDA and SQIVND (reference sequence). After removal of 9 bases from V and 6 bases from J, the junction contained 1 base not matched to a gene.

In its sample, this clonotype was seen a few times. DNA of the CDR3: TGTGCCAGCAGCTCCCCGCAGGGCTCCTACGAGCAGTACTTC. Protein sequence: CASSSPQGSYEQYF. This chain uses TRBV7-9 with TRBJ2-7, with D perhaps matching TRBD1 (5 bases). The CDR3 covers 14 residues. Germline V CDR1 and CDR2: SEHNR, FQNEAQ (reference sequence). V shed 4 bases and J shed 0 bases, with 10 bases lying between them.

This clonotype was recorded many times. The chain recombines TRBV12-3 or TRBV12-4 with TRBJ2-7; 7 bases agree with TRBD2. Trimming cost V 4 bases and J 5 bases; bases outside gene matches: 8. This CDR3 is 14 amino acids long. The DNA for the CDR3 is TGTGCCAGCAGTTCCGGGGAGGGCCTCAACGAGCAGTACTTC. Amino acids: CASSSGEGLNEQYF.

The sample holds many counts of this clonotype. The CDR3 loop is CASTGDLNTGELFF. Written as DNA, the CDR3 is TGTGCCAGTACGGGGGACCTGAACACCGGGGAGCTGTTTTTT. The rearrangement links TRBV6-2 or TRBV6-3 to TRBJ2-2; D is possibly TRBD2 (6 bases). The CDR3 spans 14 residues. The V end lost 9 bases, the J end lost 1 base, and 12 bases lay between the germline ends. From germline, CDR1 is MNHEY and CDR2 SVGEGT.

In this sample, this clonotype turned up many times. This sequence joins TRBV20-1 and TRBJ1-2, with D hard to call. Between the trimmed V and J ends, which lost 5 bases and 1 base, there was a span of 8 bases. The CDR3 is made up of 12 amino acids. Germline lookup yields CDR1 DFQATT and CDR2 SNEGSKA (reference sequence). The CDR3, as DNA: TGCAGTGCTGCCACTGATAACTATGGCTACACCTTC. It specifies CSAATDNYGYTF.

The CDR3 DNA reads as TGTGCCAGCAGTGAGTCCGGGACCCAGCCCCAGCATTTT. This codes for CASSESGTQPQHF. V usage is TRBV25-1 and J usage is TRBJ1-5; a possible D gene is TRBD1 (5 bases). This CDR3 comprises 13 residues. Per the germline V gene, CDR1 is MGHDK and CDR2 is SYGVNS. Trimming shortened V by 3 bases and J by 7 bases, and 10 bases separated the two germline ends.

This clonotype was counted ten times or more. The CDR3 spells CASSPTTWGGRNQPQHF. DNA for the CDR3: TGTGCCAGCAGTCCTACTACTTGGGGAGGTCGCAATCAGCCCCAGCATTTT. This chain joins TRBV28 and TRBJ1-5; D is ambiguous. The CDR3 length is 17 residues. Germline V lookup: CDR1 MDHEN, CDR2 SYDVKM. Between the trimmed V and J ends, which lost 5 bases and 2 bases, there was a span of 19 bases.

This clonotype was seen only a few times. This CDR3 reads CRGEGHTEAFF. Written as DNA, the CDR3 is TGCAGGGGGGAGGGTCACACTGAAGCTTTCTTT. The rearrangement joins TRBV20-1 to TRBJ1-1; D perhaps matches TRBD1 (5 bases). Germline V gene lookup returns CDR1 DFQATT and CDR2 SNEGSKA (reference sequence). The CDR3 has 11 residues.

This clonotype was seen many times. This chain uses TRBV20-1 with TRBJ2-7, with 7 bases matching TRBD2. The V gene's germline CDR1 is DFQATT and CDR2 SNEGSKA (reference sequence). V lost 3 bases to trimming and J lost 0 bases; unmatched junction nucleotides: 8. This CDR3 is 15 amino acids long. The CDR3 reads CSARASAGSSYEQYF. Written as DNA, the CDR3 is TGCAGTGCTAGGGCCTCAGCGGGGTCCTCCTACGAGCAGTACTTC.

This clonotype turned up a few times. The chain combines TRBV20-1 with TRBJ2-3; the match to TRBD2 covers 11 bases. J was trimmed by 4 bases and V by 0 bases; bases with no gene match: 15. Per the germline V gene, CDR1 is DFQATT and CDR2 is SNEGSKA (reference sequence). The CDR3 totals 19 residues. The CDR3 here is CSARDLPSGGPKKADTQYF. Written as DNA, the CDR3 is TGCAGTGCTAGAGATTTACCTAGCGGGGGGCCCAAAAAGGCAGATACGCAGTATTTT.

This rearrangement joins TRBV3-1 to TRBJ2-5, with TRBD2 matching over 16 bases. Germline values: CDR1 LGHDT, CDR2 YNNKEL (reference sequence). Germline trimming cut 6 bases from V and 6 bases from J; bases unmatched to any gene: 13. CDR3 size: 18 residues. CDR3 region: CASSPGTSGGATLKTQYF. CDR3 bases: TGTGCCAGCAGTCCCGGGACTAGCGGGGGGGCCACTTTAAAGACCCAGTACTTC.

This clonotype has ten or more counts. The chain couples TRBV6-6 to TRBJ2-7; D unresolved. This CDR3 comprises 14 residues. With 7 bases removed from V and 0 bases from J, the gap between germline ends came to 13 bases. Germline assignment: CDR1 MNHNY and CDR2 SVGAGI (reference sequence). In DNA form, the CDR3 reads TGTGCCAGCACCCCGAGCAGACTCTCCTACGAGCAGTACTTC. This codes for CASTPSRLSYEQYF.

The chain is built from TRBV11-2 and TRBJ1-2; D gene uncertain. The CDR3 is 11 amino acids. In germline, CDR1 is SGHAT, CDR2 FQNNGV. V was clipped by 8 bases and J by 3 bases, with 7 bases between them. CDR3 loop: CASRRDYGYTF. In DNA, the CDR3 is TGTGCCAGCCGGAGGGACTATGGCTACACCTTC.

In its sample, this clonotype was seen many times. The chain employs TRBV20-1 and TRBJ1-5; no clear D. Germline CDR1 and CDR2: DFQATT and SNEGSKA (reference sequence). Trimming stripped 3 bases from V and 1 base from J, with 16 bases between. The length of the CDR3 is 16 residues. CDR3 sequence: CSARGHSLGSNQPQHF. CDR3 DNA: TGCAGTGCTAGGGGCCACAGTCTGGGAAGCAATCAGCCCCAGCATTTT.

On this clonotype: The limits of the CDR3 on the DNA are not certain, so only TCRdb's listed CDR3 is given. This rearrangement joins TRBV18 to TRBJ1-2. Inclusive of both ends, the CDR3 amounts to 22 amino acids. Germline V gene sequence: CDR1 KGHSH, CDR2 LQKENI. The CDR3 loop reads CASSPGGVGGYTFGPGVGGYTF.

This chain uses TRBV10-3 with TRBJ2-3; D uncertain. The CDR3 runs to 17 residues. The germline gives CDR1 ENHRY, CDR2 SYGVKD. V lost 2 bases, J lost 0 bases, and 15 bases lay in between. For the CDR3, the DNA is TGTGCCATCAGTGAGAAGAACAGAGGCCCTAGCACAGATACGCAGTATTTT. It is translated as CAISEKNRGPSTDTQYF.

This clonotype showed up many times. The genes are TRBV12-3 or TRBV12-4 and TRBJ1-5, with D uncertain. This CDR3 contains 12 residues. The V end was cut by 5 bases, the J end by 9 bases, with 11 bases between. The CDR3 loop is CASSALDRPQHF. The CDR3 bases are TGTGCCAGCAGTGCCCTGGATAGGCCCCAGCATTTT.

The chain links TRBV24-1 to TRBJ2-2, with 7 bases that match TRBD1. Germline lookup yields CDR1 KGHDR and CDR2 SFDVKD. The CDR3 spans 13 residues. The V segment lost 9 bases and the J segment 0 bases; nucleotides outside the gene matches: 0. The CDR3 spells CATQGANTGELFF. CDR3 coding DNA: TGTGCCACCCAGGGGGCGAACACCGGGGAGCTGTTTTTT.

The V call is TRBV12-3 or TRBV12-4, the J call TRBJ1-5; TRBD1 matches at 9 bases. V lost 6 bases, J lost 6 bases, and 6 bases stayed unmatched. CDR3 length: 14 amino acids. The chain's CDR3 is CASRNTGGSQPQHF. In nucleotides, the CDR3 is TGTGCCAGCAGGAACACAGGGGGCAGTCAGCCCCAGCATTTT.

The chain employs TRBV27 and TRBJ2-2; TRBD1 matches 8 bases. The CDR3 spans 16 residues. In germline, CDR1 is MNHEY, CDR2 SMNVEV (reference sequence). J was trimmed by 1 base and V by 8 bases; bases with no gene match: 9. CDR3 DNA sequence: TGTGCCAGCGCCAGAGCCGGGACAGGGAACACCGGGGAGCTGTTTTTT. It yields the protein CASARAGTGNTGELFF.

This clonotype occurred a few times. V and J are TRBV5-1 and TRBJ2-3; D could derive from TRBD1 or TRBD2 (5 bases each). CDR1 is SGHRS and CDR2 is YFSETQ in the germline V gene. Trimming removed 6 bases at V and 6 bases at J, with 23 bases between. The CDR3 runs to 16 residues. This chain's CDR3 is CASTTSWGYGVDTQYF. The CDR3, as DNA: TGCGCCAGCACCACTAGTTGGGGGTACGGTGTGGATACGCAGTATTTT.

This clonotype has ten or more counts. The chain uses TRBV4-1 and TRBJ1-5; TRBD1 matches 7 bases. The CDR3 contains 14 residues. Per the germline V gene, CDR1 is MGHRA and CDR2 is YSYEKL. V shed 9 bases and J 6 bases; nucleotides not matched to a gene: 11. The CDR3: CASRRQGMGQPQHF. The DNA for the CDR3 is TGCGCCAGTAGACGACAGGGAATGGGTCAGCCCCAGCATTTT.